The 30 T cell receptor beta chains given below trace back to one sample, sequenced in a study of T cell repertoires in cytomegalovirus infection. TCRdb itself ran the reads through MiXCR, one entry per CDR3 protein. The sample records roughly 730,000 distinct CDR3 sequences, around 30% being singletons. No antigens are known for them. The specimen was cultured PBMCs, collected from culture after CMV antigen stimulation. All receptors come from a human donor in good health (CMV status not recorded). Some clones in this sample may be carry-over from other donors' samples.

CDR3 DNA sequence: TGTGCCAGCCTAGGGGACCTTAACTATGGCTACACCTTC. It is translated as CASLGDLNYGYTF. J is TRBJ1-2 and V is TRBV2, with D perhaps matching TRBD1 (5 bases). The length of the CDR3 is 13 residues. Germline values: CDR1 SNHLY, CDR2 FYNNEI. Trimming took off 8 bases at V and 1 base at J, with 11 bases between the two ends.

This clonotype has only a few counts. This sequence joins TRBV4-1 and TRBJ1-2; TRBD1 matches at 11 bases. Per the germline V gene, CDR1 is MGHRA and CDR2 is YSYEKL. CDR3 length: 16 residues. V was pared by 2 bases and J by 7 bases, with 9 bases of the junction left unmatched. This chain's CDR3 is CASSQPGQGARGGYTF. The CDR3, as DNA: TGCGCCAGCAGCCAACCCGGACAGGGGGCAAGGGGTGGCTACACCTTC.

This clonotype was observed a few times. CDR3 nucleotide sequence: TGTGCCAGCAGCTTACTAGAAGCAGATACGCAGTATTTT. It is translated as CASSLLEADTQYF. This chain connects TRBV7-6 to TRBJ2-3, with unresolved D. V shed 2 bases and J shed 4 bases, with 7 bases lying between them. The CDR3 is made up of 13 amino acids. Germline V CDR1 and CDR2: SGHVS, FNYEAQ.

V is TRBV20-1 and J is TRBJ2-7; a possible D gene is TRBD2 (6 bases). The CDR3 is 15 residues long. CDR1 and CDR2 (germline): DFQATT, SNEGSKA (reference sequence). Trimming cost V 3 bases and J 0 bases, with 15 bases left between them. The CDR3 DNA follows: TGCAGTGCTAGCCGATGGGACTCGAGCTCCTACGAGCAGTACTTC. Translation gives CSASRWDSSSYEQYF.

The chain employs TRBV5-6 and TRBJ1-5; weak D call: TRBD1 (5 bases). With 4 bases removed from V and 0 bases from J, the gap between germline ends came to 20 bases. CDR1 SGHDT and CDR2 YYEEEE come from the germline V gene. CDR3 size: 18 residues. The CDR3 spells CASSQGAGSLYSNQPQHF. In DNA, the CDR3 is TGTGCCAGCAGCCAAGGAGCAGGGTCCTTATATAGCAATCAGCCCCAGCATTTT.

This clonotype was counted a few times. This sequence joins TRBV5-1 and TRBJ2-1; TRBD2 matches 12 bases. CDR1 and CDR2 from the germline V gene are SGHRS and YFSETQ. The CDR3 length is 16 residues. With 4 bases clipped from V and 5 bases from J, the junction kept 7 bases outside the gene matches. CDR3 DNA sequence: TGCGCCAGCAGCAAACCCGGGACTAGCGGGCACAATGAGCAGTTCTTC. Its translation is CASSKPGTSGHNEQFF.

The V call is TRBV7-9, the J call TRBJ1-4, with D hard to call. The germline V and J ends were trimmed by 1 base and 5 bases, with 14 bases remaining between them. This CDR3 comprises 16 residues. CDR1 is SEHNR and CDR2 is FQNEAQ in the germline V gene (reference sequence). CDR3 in amino acids: CASSLDPRSPNEKLFF. In DNA, the CDR3 is TGTGCCAGCAGCTTAGACCCACGTTCCCCCAATGAAAAACTGTTTTTT.

The rearrangement links TRBV6-5 to TRBJ2-1; the match to TRBD2 covers 8 bases. Germline-derived CDR1 and CDR2 are MNHEY and SVGAGI. Trimming at V came to 8 bases and at J to 9 bases, leaving 6 bases not matched to a gene. The CDR3 extends over 12 amino acids. For the CDR3, the DNA is TGTGCCAGCGCCCGGGGGGGATCTGAGCAGTTCTTC. Translation gives CASARGGSEQFF.

This clonotype appeared many times. V is TRBV7-2 and J is TRBJ2-7, with a possible D match to TRBD1 (5 bases). Trimming stripped 7 bases from V and 0 bases from J, with 19 bases between. The germline gives CDR1 SGHTA, CDR2 FQGNSA. The CDR3 loop spans 16 amino acids. The DNA of the CDR3 is TGTGCCAGCACCGCAGATACAGGATCAAGCTCCTACGAGCAGTACTTC. Its translation: CASTADTGSSSYEQYF.

This clonotype was observed a few times. The genes are TRBV18 and TRBJ1-4; no definite D call. This CDR3 has 13 residues. The germline V and J ends were trimmed by 4 bases and 6 bases, with 9 bases remaining between them. The germline gives CDR1 KGHSH, CDR2 LQKENI. In nucleotides, the CDR3 is TGTGCCAGCTCACATAGGGTTGATGAAAAACTGTTTTTT. Protein sequence: CASSHRVDEKLFF.

In its sample, this clonotype was seen many times. The gene calls are TRBV7-2 and TRBJ2-1, with 15 nucleotides matching TRBD2. Germline V gene sequence: CDR1 SGHTA, CDR2 FQGNSA. The CDR3 is made up of 16 amino acids. Trimming removed 5 bases from V and 10 bases from J; junction bases left unmatched: 9. DNA for the CDR3: TGTGCCAGCAGCCCCCCCGGACTAGCGGGGGGGCAGGAGCAGTTCTTC. Its protein is CASSPPGLAGGQEQFF.

This chain uses TRBV6-1 with TRBJ2-3, with 7 bases identical to TRBD2. V shed 10 bases and J 1 base; nucleotides not matched to a gene: 17. Germline-derived CDR1 and CDR2 are MNHNS and SASEGT. The CDR3 length is 17 residues. The CDR3 reads CATNLVVSGLRTDTQYF. The CDR3 region has the DNA TGTGCCACAAATCTGGTAGTATCGGGACTACGCACAGATACGCAGTATTTT.

This clonotype was detected a few times. This rearrangement joins TRBV19 to TRBJ2-3, with 7 nucleotides matching TRBD2. The CDR3 loop spans 16 amino acids. V was pared by 5 bases and J by 4 bases, with 12 bases of the junction left unmatched. CDR1 is LNHDA, CDR2 SQIVND, per germline (reference sequence). The CDR3 nucleotides read TGTGCCAGTAGTCTTACGAGGGACTACACCTCAGATACGCAGTATTTT. Residues: CASSLTRDYTSDTQYF.

This clonotype was detected once. The chain links TRBV20-1 to TRBJ1-1; D ambiguous. The V end was cut by 5 bases, the J end by 0 bases, with 10 bases between. This CDR3 is 13 amino acids long. Germline-derived CDR1 and CDR2 are DFQATT and SNEGSKA (reference sequence). Here the CDR3 reads CSAGQDMNTEAFF. The CDR3 nucleotides are TGCAGTGCTGGTCAGGATATGAACACTGAAGCTTTCTTT.

This clonotype was picked up many times. The genes are TRBV7-2 and TRBJ1-4, with D perhaps matching TRBD1 (5 bases). This CDR3 is built from 15 residues. Germline CDR1 is SGHTA and CDR2 is FQGNSA. Trimming removed 1 base at V and 7 bases at J, with 13 bases between. Here the CDR3 reads CASSLDRGISEKLFF. The CDR3 DNA reads as TGTGCCAGCAGCTTAGATCGGGGGATTAGTGAAAAACTGTTTTTT.

This clonotype showed up just a few times. This chain connects TRBV6-2 or TRBV6-3 to TRBJ2-7; TRBD1 matches at 8 bases. The CDR3 sequence is 14 residues long. Germline CDR1 reads MNHEY; CDR2 reads SVGEGT. Trimming cost V 5 bases and J 2 bases; bases outside gene matches: 5. CDR3 in amino acids: CASSPWTGTYEQYF. CDR3 in DNA: TGTGCCAGCAGTCCGTGGACAGGGACCTACGAGCAGTACTTC.

This clonotype appeared a few times. The rearrangement uses TRBV2 and TRBJ2-1; the D gene is possibly TRBD1 (5 bases). The CDR3 loop spans 16 amino acids. The V gene lost 10 bases and the J gene lost 2 bases, with 21 bases spanning the gap. Germline V gene sequence: CDR1 SNHLY, CDR2 FYNNEI. The CDR3 region is CATTGAAADTYNEQFF. In nucleotides, the CDR3 is TGTGCCACCACAGGTGCCGCGGCTGATACCTACAATGAGCAGTTCTTC.

The chain couples TRBV5-1 to TRBJ1-1; no reliable D call. The ends were cut back, 3 bases at V and 3 bases at J, with 15 bases in the middle. The CDR3 has 15 residues. Germline V gene sequence: CDR1 SGHRS, CDR2 YFSETQ. For the CDR3, the DNA is TGCGCCAGCAGCTCGAGGCAGGATGACCACACTGAAGCTTTCTTT. This sequence encodes CASSSRQDDHTEAFF.

The chain uses TRBV4-1 and TRBJ2-3, with TRBD1 as a possible D gene (6 bases). V lost 2 bases, J lost 8 bases, and 11 bases lay in between. Germline CDR1 is MGHRA and CDR2 is YSYEKL. The length of the CDR3 is 13 residues. CDR3 protein: CASSQPSRGTQYF. The CDR3 DNA reads TGCGCCAGCAGCCAACCGAGCAGGGGTACGCAGTATTTT.

V and J are TRBV12-3 or TRBV12-4 and TRBJ1-5; D call uncertain. The V and J ends lost 4 bases and 5 bases respectively, with 9 bases between them. The CDR3 extends over 13 amino acids. The DNA for the CDR3 is TGTGCCAGCAGTTCGTCCCGATATCAGCCCCAGCATTTT. It is translated as CASSSSRYQPQHF.

This clonotype appeared a few times. This rearrangement joins TRBV7-9 to TRBJ1-2; D might be TRBD1 (5 bases). Trimming pared 4 bases from V and 6 bases from J, leaving 12 bases between. The CDR3 spans 13 residues. Germline CDR1 SEHNR, CDR2 FQNEAQ (reference sequence). In DNA form, the CDR3 reads TGTGCCAGCAGCTCAGCACGGGGGAATGGCTACACCTTC. It encodes CASSSARGNGYTF.

The V and J genes are TRBV24-1 and TRBJ2-1; the D gene is possibly TRBD1 (5 bases). V dropped 9 bases and J dropped 3 bases, with 8 bases sitting between them. CDR1 is KGHDR and CDR2 is SFDVKD in the germline V gene. This CDR3 has 12 residues. CDR3 in DNA: TGTGCCACCTCGGACAACTACAATGAGCAGTTCTTC. It translates to CATSDNYNEQFF.

This chain joins TRBV20-1 and TRBJ2-3; the match to TRBD2 covers 9 bases. Germline V CDR1 and CDR2: DFQATT, SNEGSKA (reference sequence). V was pared by 2 bases and J by 6 bases, with 9 bases of the junction left unmatched. The CDR3 contains 15 residues. The CDR3 DNA reads as TGCAGTGCTAGAAGGTTAGCGGGAGCTGTGGATACGCAGTATTTT. This gives the protein CSARRLAGAVDTQYF.

V gene TRBV19 combines with J gene TRBJ2-4; 7 bases match TRBD2. The V gene's germline CDR1 is LNHDA and CDR2 SQIVND (reference sequence). This CDR3 region has 19 residues. The junction had 22 bases not matched to a gene; V was cut back by 4 bases and J by 7 bases. CDR3 residues: CASSTRRLAEANWENIQYF. The CDR3 bases are TGTGCCAGTAGTACCAGAAGGCTAGCGGAAGCCAACTGGGAGAACATTCAGTACTTC.

The rearrangement links TRBV18 to TRBJ1-4, with D possibly being TRBD1 (6 bases). Trimming took 3 bases from V and 3 from J, leaving 11 bases between them. Per germline, CDR1 KGHSH and CDR2 LQKENI. CDR3 length: 15 residues. This CDR3 reads CASSPRGGPNEKLFF. The CDR3 nucleotides are TGTGCCAGCTCACCCCGAGGGGGTCCTAATGAAAAACTGTTTTTT.

This clonotype was recorded many times. V is TRBV7-9 and J is TRBJ1-5, with D perhaps TRBD1 (5 bases). This CDR3 is 13 amino acids long. Germline V gene lookup returns CDR1 SEHNR and CDR2 FQNEAQ (reference sequence). V was cut by 5 bases and J by 2 bases, with 7 bases left in between. The CDR3: CASSQTGNQPQHF. CDR3 DNA sequence: TGTGCCAGCAGCCAGACAGGCAATCAGCCCCAGCATTTT.

The J gene is TRBJ2-2, the V gene TRBV4-2, with a possible D match to TRBD2 (6 bases). Looked up from germline, CDR1 is LGHNA and CDR2 is YNFKEQ. The CDR3 has 13 residues. With 4 bases removed from V and 11 bases from J, the gap between germline ends came to 14 bases. The DNA of the CDR3 is TGTGCCAGCAGCCCACCGGGACTGATAGAGCTGTTTTTT. Translated: CASSPPGLIELFF.

This chain uses TRBV5-8 with TRBJ2-2; D is perhaps TRBD1 (6 bases). Germline V CDR1 and CDR2: SGHTS, YDEGEE. The CDR3 has 15 residues. The V gene lost 5 bases and the J gene lost 1 base, with 12 bases spanning the gap. CDR3: CASSKDSLNTGELFF. The CDR3 coding sequence is TGTGCCAGCAGTAAGGACAGCCTGAACACCGGGGAGCTGTTTTTT.

This clonotype showed up just a few times. This chain joins TRBV5-6 and TRBJ2-5; perhaps TRBD2 as D (5 bases). Trimming pared 2 bases from V and 1 base from J, leaving 12 bases between. Germline lookup yields CDR1 SGHDT and CDR2 YYEEEE. The CDR3 runs to 15 residues. CDR3 in DNA: TGTGCCAGCAGCTTCCTGCGGGCGGGCCAAGAGACCCAGTACTTC. It encodes CASSFLRAGQETQYF. Supplemented by reference TRBV5-6 and TRBJ2-5, the full variable domain reads DAGVTQSPTHLIKTRGQQVTLRCSPKSGHDTVSWYQQALGQGPQFIFQYYEEEERQRGNFPDRFSGHQFPNYSSELNVNALLLGDSALYLCASSFLRAGQETQYFGPGTRLLVL.

The sample holds many counts of this clonotype. V usage is TRBV7-2 and J usage is TRBJ2-4, with a tentative D call TRBD1 (7 bases). The length of the CDR3 is 13 residues. Trimming pared 5 bases from V and 3 bases from J, leaving 8 bases between. Germline CDR1 is SGHTA and CDR2 is FQGNSA. This chain's CDR3 is CASSQGGKNIQYF. DNA for the CDR3: TGTGCCAGCAGCCAGGGGGGCAAAAACATTCAGTACTTC.